This is a list of T cell receptor beta chains from one sample in a study. Each CDR3 protein gets one entry after TCRdb re-called the 5' RACE reads with MiXCR. The sample lists 62,000 or so distinct CDR3 sequences; less than 30% were seen once. Sequencing was done on a sample of tumor-infiltrating Tregs sorted from the breast tumor. These receptors came from a female donor with breast cancer. The CDR3 runs from the conserved cysteine through the conserved F or W. A D gene is named only where the DNA matches it firmly. Size is stated for part of the rows, as once, few or many counts, or as a class when the clone is expanded.

J	D	V	size	DNA	CDR3
TRBJ2-3	TRBD2	TRBV20-1	NA	TGCAGTGCCAGCGGGGCAGATACGCAGTATTTT	CSASGADTQYF
TRBJ1-4	NA	TRBV6-5	NA	TGTGCCAGCAGCCACAGGAATGAAAAACTGTTTTTT	CASSHRNEKLFF
TRBJ1-1	TRBD1	TRBV9	once	TGTGCCAGCAGCAGGGGACAGGGAGGGACTGAAGCTTTCTTT	CASSRGQGGTEAFF
TRBJ2-6	TRBD1	TRBV2	few	TGTGCCAGCAGGGACAGGCACTCTGGGGCCAACGTCCTGACTTTC	CASRDRHSGANVLTF
TRBJ2-7	NA	TRBV29-1	NA	TGCAGCGTTGTGAGCTCCTACGAGCAGTACTTC	CSVVSSYEQYF
TRBJ2-7	NA	TRBV6-2/TRBV6-3	few	TGTGCCAGCACCCAAGGGGACTCCTACGAGCAGTACTTC	CASTQGDSYEQYF
TRBJ2-7	NA	TRBV6-5	NA	TGTGCCAGCAGTTACCCATCGGGACGTACGTACTTC	CASSYPSGRTYF
TRBJ2-1	NA	TRBV3-1	NA	TGTGCCAGCAGCCCGCCGGGAGTTAAAGGCGAGTTCTTC	CASSPPGVKGEFF
TRBJ2-7	NA	TRBV20-1	NA	TGCAGTACCCCGGAGGACTACGAGCAGTACTTC	CSTPEDYEQYF
TRBJ2-2	NA	TRBV2	few	TGTGCCAGCAGCGCCCAGGAGACCGGGGAGCTGTTTTTT	CASSAQETGELFF
TRBJ2-4	NA	TRBV2	NA	TGTGCCAGCAGTGAATGGGAGACCAAAAACATTCAGTACTTC	CASSEWETKNIQYF
TRBJ1-1	TRBD1	TRBV6-5	few	TGTGCCAGCAGTTACGACAGGGGGCTGACTGAAGCTTTCTTT	CASSYDRGLTEAFF
TRBJ2-3	NA	TRBV7-2	few	TGTGCCAGCACCCTGGGGCGGGGCACAGATACGCAGTATTTT	CASTLGRGTDTQYF
TRBJ1-6	NA	TRBV25-1	NA	TGTGCCAGCAGTGAAAACCCACGGACCTATTCACCCCTCCACTTT	CASSENPRTYSPLHF
TRBJ2-2	NA	TRBV4-3	few	TGCGCCAGCAGCCAAGATTTGGGGTCAAGGATGACCACGAACACCGGGGAGCTGTTTTTT	CASSQDLGSRMTTNTGELFF
TRBJ1-1	NA	TRBV19	NA	TGTGCCAGTATCAACGTCACAAGGAGCACTGAAGCTTTCTTT	CASINVTRSTEAFF
TRBJ2-7	NA	TRBV5-1	few	TGCGCCAGCTCGGAGGGGGCAAGAGAGCAGTACTTC	CASSEGAREQYF
TRBJ2-4	NA	TRBV7-8	many	TGTGCCAGCAGCTCGTCCGACGGGGCCAAAAACATTCAGTACTTC	CASSSSDGAKNIQYF
TRBJ1-1	NA	TRBV4-2	many	TGTGCCAGCAGCCAAGACGGTCGTCAGGGAGAAGCTTTCTTT	CASSQDGRQGEAFF
TRBJ1-6	TRBD1	TRBV20-1	many	TGCAGTGCTAGAGATCTCCGGGAGGGGGCTTATTCACCCCTCCACTTT	CSARDLREGAYSPLHF
TRBJ1-6	NA	TRBV9	NA	TGTGCCAGCAGCCCCCTCCCGGACTTCACCGGGGTTTCACCCCTCCACTTT	CASSPLPDFTGVSPLHF
TRBJ2-7	NA	TRBV24-1	few	TGTGCCACCCCCCCCCGGACAGACTACGAGCAGTACTTC	CATPPRTDYEQYF